This entry concerns a single TCR beta chain. The germline CDR1 and CDR2 sequences are MDHEN and SYDVKM. CDR3 length equals 14 residues. Trimming took off 4 bases at V and 4 bases at J, with 13 bases between the two ends. Profiled with immunoSEQ multiplex PCR; TCRdb holds only in-frame clones, not every one. This repertoire shows 1,400 to 1,500 clones, approximately 83% found once; its top ten account for more than 10%. This entry belongs to a study of brain metastases from non-small cell lung cancer. The J gene is TRBJ1-1, the V gene TRBV28; possible D gene TRBD1, 5 bases. The receptor's source is a donor at least 40 years old with non-small cell lung cancer. Input material: tumor-adjacent normal tissue. The CDR3 coding sequence is TGTGCCAGCAGTTCCGGGGGAGTCAGCACTGAAGCTTTCTTT. This encodes CASSSGGVSTEAFF.